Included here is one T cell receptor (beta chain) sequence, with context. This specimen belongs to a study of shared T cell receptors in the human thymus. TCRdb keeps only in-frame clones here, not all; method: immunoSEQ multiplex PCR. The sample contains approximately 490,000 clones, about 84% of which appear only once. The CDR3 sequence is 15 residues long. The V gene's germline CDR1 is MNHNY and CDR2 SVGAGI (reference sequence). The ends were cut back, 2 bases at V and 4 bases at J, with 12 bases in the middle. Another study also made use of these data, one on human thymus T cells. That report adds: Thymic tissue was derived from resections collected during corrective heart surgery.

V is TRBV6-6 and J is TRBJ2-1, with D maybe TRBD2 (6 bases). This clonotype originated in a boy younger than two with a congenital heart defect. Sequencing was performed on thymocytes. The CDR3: CASSYRDFLYNEQFF. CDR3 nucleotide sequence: TGTGCCAGCAGTTACCGGGACTTCCTGTACAATGAGCAGTTCTTC.